This T cell receptor (beta chain) is from a study of neurological immune-mediated disorders. Ten or more counts support this clonotype. TCRdb fed the 5' RACE reads into MiXCR, producing one record per CDR3 protein. The data show 55,000 to 75,000 distinct CDR3 sequences, roughly 2.5% seen once. V lost 5 bases, J lost 5 bases, and 17 bases lay in between. Germline assignment: CDR1 MNHEY and CDR2 SVGAGI. This CDR3 comprises 15 residues. The sequence derives from a middle-aged man with multiple sclerosis. The genes are TRBV6-5 and TRBJ2-3; a possible D gene is TRBD1 (7 bases). The source material was PBMCs. CDR3 protein: CASSLAGQGVDTQYF. In DNA, the CDR3 is TGTGCCAGCAGTCTTGCGGGGCAGGGGGTAGATACGCAGTATTTT.